This T cell receptor beta chain was sequenced in a study of T cells after somatic rescue of genetic block. Libraries were prepared by immunoSEQ multiplex PCR; TCRdb keeps only in-frame clonotypes and omits some of them. The sample yields roughly 55,000 clones, around 96% seen once. CDR1 and CDR2 (germline): SGHAT, FQNNGV. Trimming removed 4 bases from V and 5 bases from J, with 6 bases in between. The CDR3 runs to 11 residues. The J gene is TRBJ2-7, the V gene TRBV11-2; D remains ambiguous. This receptor was identified in a child less than two years old. Sequencing used peripheral blood mononuclear cells (PBMCs). This chain's CDR3 is CASSSLHEQYF. The CDR3 DNA reads TGTGCCAGCAGCTCCCTACACGAGCAGTACTTC.